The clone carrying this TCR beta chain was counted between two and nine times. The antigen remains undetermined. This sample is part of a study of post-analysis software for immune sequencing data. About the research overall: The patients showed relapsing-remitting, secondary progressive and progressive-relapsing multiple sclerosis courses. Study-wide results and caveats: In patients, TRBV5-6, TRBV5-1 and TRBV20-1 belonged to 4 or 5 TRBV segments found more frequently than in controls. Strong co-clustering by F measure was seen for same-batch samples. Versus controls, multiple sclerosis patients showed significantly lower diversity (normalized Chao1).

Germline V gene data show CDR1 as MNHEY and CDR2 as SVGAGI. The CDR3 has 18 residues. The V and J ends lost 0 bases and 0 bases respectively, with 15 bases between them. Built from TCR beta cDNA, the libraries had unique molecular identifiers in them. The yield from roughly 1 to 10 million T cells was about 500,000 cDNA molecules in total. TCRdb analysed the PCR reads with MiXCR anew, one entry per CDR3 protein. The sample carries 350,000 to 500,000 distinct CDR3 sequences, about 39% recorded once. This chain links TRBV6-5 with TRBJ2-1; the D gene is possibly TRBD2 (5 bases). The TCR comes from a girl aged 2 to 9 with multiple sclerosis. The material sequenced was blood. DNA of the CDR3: TGTGCCAGCAGTTACTCGAGCTTAGCCGGGATCTCCTACAATGAGCAGTTCTTC. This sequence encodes CASSYSSLAGISYNEQFF.